This T cell receptor beta chain was recovered during a study of cytomegalovirus exposure and HLA in healthy donors. Study-level results: Association of a missense DCLRE1C variant with TCR beta V- and J-gene trimming was reported in a later analysis. Follow-up analysis found HLA locus-dependent TCR association rates, highest for DRB1 and lowest for HLA-C.

PCR involved 60 Vbeta and 13 Jbeta primers. The data were produced by immunoSEQ multiplex PCR, yet TCRdb's version contains in-frame clones alone and is incomplete. The repertoire consists of about 98,000 clones, with roughly 81% occurring once and the leading ten covering less than 1.5%. The germline V gene encodes CDR1 LNHDA and CDR2 SQIVND (reference sequence). Trimming pared 3 bases from V and 7 bases from J, leaving 19 bases between. The length of the CDR3 is 16 residues. Note on this clone: Its antigen is unknown.

The material sequenced was PBMCs. The source is a man aged 35 to 55 in good health and CMV-seronegative. This chain joins TRBV19 and TRBJ1-5; D is perhaps TRBD1 (5 bases). Here the CDR3 DNA reads TGTGCCAGTAGTATCCCCTGGGGCCAGGTTAAACAGCCCCAGCATTTT. Amino acid sequence: CASSIPWGQVKQPQHF.